A selection of T cell receptor beta chains follows, all from one sample in a study of vaccination and CD4 T cells after COVID-19. No antigen is known for these receptors. A single record per CDR3 protein comes from TCRdb applying MiXCR to the PCR reads. The table shows over 7,000 distinct CDR3 sequences, with about 39% occurring only once. Material for sequencing was CD4+ T cells from blood, cultured in vitro. Receptor source: a human donor in good health. Each CDR3 is given with its conserved first and last residue. The order of the fields is clone size, J gene, V gene, CDR3 protein. Some rows have no size entry. The others give once, few or many, or a class for an expanded clone.

abundance: .; j_gene: TRBJ2-5; v_gene: TRBV6-5; CDR3aa: CASSYLETQYF
abundance: .; j_gene: TRBJ1-6; v_gene: TRBV5-1; CDR3aa: CASSFNYNSPLHF
abundance: .; j_gene: TRBJ1-3; v_gene: TRBV7-2; CDR3aa: CASSAPRAAGNTIYF
abundance: .; j_gene: TRBJ1-5; v_gene: TRBV28; CDR3aa: CASSRGVGTGGKHF
abundance: few; j_gene: TRBJ1-5; v_gene: TRBV4-1; CDR3aa: CASSQDGPPDRGRIQPQHF
abundance: .; j_gene: TRBJ2-6; v_gene: TRBV30; CDR3aa: CAWKMSGANVLTF
abundance: .; j_gene: TRBJ1-2; v_gene: TRBV6-1; CDR3aa: CASNPAGVLNYGYTF
abundance: few; j_gene: TRBJ2-2; v_gene: TRBV6-4; CDR3aa: CASSGTSTGELFF
abundance: .; j_gene: TRBJ2-3; v_gene: TRBV24-1; CDR3aa: CATSDRAGGSTDTQYF
abundance: .; j_gene: TRBJ2-2; v_gene: TRBV7-9; CDR3aa: CASSLKAVNTGELFF
abundance: .; j_gene: TRBJ1-4; v_gene: TRBV2; CDR3aa: CASSMAAGNEKLFF
abundance: .; j_gene: TRBJ2-7; v_gene: TRBV15; CDR3aa: CATSRDKGHPLF
abundance: few; j_gene: TRBJ2-1; v_gene: TRBV5-4; CDR3aa: CASSLGEGRGEFF
abundance: .; j_gene: TRBJ1-4; v_gene: TRBV20-1; CDR3aa: CSARTGYEKLFF
abundance: .; j_gene: TRBJ1-1; v_gene: TRBV7-3; CDR3aa: CASSLTSGVNTEAFF
abundance: .; j_gene: TRBJ1-1; v_gene: TRBV7-8; CDR3aa: CASSLGVKNTEAFF
abundance: few; j_gene: TRBJ1-4; v_gene: TRBV15; CDR3aa: CATSRLTGGEKLFF
abundance: .; j_gene: TRBJ2-7; v_gene: TRBV9; CDR3aa: CASSVDHNSAYEQYF
abundance: few; j_gene: TRBJ1-2; v_gene: TRBV7-8; CDR3aa: CASSLGGSYGYTF
abundance: .; j_gene: TRBJ2-1; v_gene: TRBV11-2; CDR3aa: CASSLIAGNEQFF
abundance: .; j_gene: TRBJ2-7; v_gene: TRBV6-1; CDR3aa: CASSDPQRSSYEQYF
abundance: few; j_gene: TRBJ1-6; v_gene: TRBV7-3; CDR3aa: CASSRPQDSYSPLHF
abundance: once; j_gene: TRBJ2-3; v_gene: TRBV20-1; CDR3aa: CSARDGGGLKDTQYF
abundance: few; j_gene: TRBJ2-3; v_gene: TRBV20-1; CDR3aa: CSARGLAGADTQYF
abundance: .; j_gene: TRBJ1-5; v_gene: TRBV21-1; CDR3aa: CASSPIQPQHF
abundance: .; j_gene: TRBJ2-3; v_gene: TRBV4-2; CDR3aa: CASSQDGTSGDTQYF
abundance: few; j_gene: TRBJ2-2; v_gene: TRBV6-1; CDR3aa: CASKREGRTGELFF
abundance: few; j_gene: TRBJ1-2; v_gene: TRBV20-1; CDR3aa: CSAYFRAAGYGYTF
abundance: .; j_gene: TRBJ2-7; v_gene: TRBV6-5; CDR3aa: CASSLQTYMGGLVPF
abundance: few; j_gene: TRBJ2-5; v_gene: TRBV20-1; CDR3aa: CSAGDSGRVQETQYF
abundance: .; j_gene: TRBJ1-2; v_gene: TRBV7-3; CDR3aa: CASSSGPTNYGYTF
abundance: once; j_gene: TRBJ1-1; v_gene: TRBV19; CDR3aa: CASSIGASRGFF
abundance: .; j_gene: TRBJ2-1; v_gene: TRBV5-4; CDR3aa: CASSSSGSYNEQFF
abundance: .; j_gene: TRBJ2-5; v_gene: TRBV7-9; CDR3aa: CASTLLGGQETQYF
abundance: few; j_gene: TRBJ1-3; v_gene: TRBV19; CDR3aa: CASKRGQGNTIYF
abundance: .; j_gene: TRBJ2-5; v_gene: TRBV6-1; CDR3aa: CASSPALSQETQYF
abundance: .; j_gene: TRBJ1-5; v_gene: TRBV20-1; CDR3aa: CSARSDRGNQPQHF
abundance: .; j_gene: TRBJ1-2; v_gene: TRBV7-2; CDR3aa: CASSLDRALGYTF
abundance: few; j_gene: TRBJ2-5; v_gene: TRBV9; CDR3aa: CASSVGTAGETQYF
abundance: .; j_gene: TRBJ2-7; v_gene: TRBV6-2/TRBV6-3; CDR3aa: CASRAIPGRGIYEQYF
abundance: .; j_gene: TRBJ1-1; v_gene: TRBV28; CDR3aa: CASSRLQGVYTEAFF
abundance: few; j_gene: TRBJ2-7; v_gene: TRBV6-1; CDR3aa: CASSPAGSERGSYEQYF
abundance: .; j_gene: TRBJ2-5; v_gene: TRBV25-1; CDR3aa: CASSERGTGETQYF